Below, 24 T cell receptor beta chains from the same sample are listed, as sequenced in a study of T cell repertoires in cytomegalovirus infection. These TCRs are of unknown antigen specificity. TCRdb independently ran MiXCR on the reads; one entry per CDR3 protein. The data contain 900,000 to 950,000 distinct CDR3 sequences, around 30% of them singletons. The input for sequencing was cultured CD8+ T cells from PBMCs, taken from culture after CMV antigen stimulation. Receptors were obtained from a human donor in good health (CMV status not recorded). Some clones in this sample may be carry-over from other donors' samples.

The chain is built from TRBV5-8 and TRBJ1-1; D gene ambiguous. The CDR3 has 14 residues. Trimming took 2 bases from V and 2 from J, leaving 10 bases between them. Germline CDR1 SGHTS, CDR2 YDEGEE. CDR3 amino acids: CASSFGDTNTEAFF. CDR3 DNA sequence: TGTGCCAGCAGCTTCGGAGACACCAACACTGAAGCTTTCTTT.

This clonotype occurred a few times. The rearrangement uses TRBV24-1 and TRBJ2-1, with D perhaps matching TRBD1 or TRBD2 (5 bases each). The germline gives CDR1 KGHDR, CDR2 SFDVKD. V was trimmed by 4 bases and J by 4 bases, leaving 16 bases between them. This CDR3 comprises 16 residues. CDR3 region: CATSERGATLYNEQFF. CDR3 DNA sequence: TGTGCCACCAGTGAAAGGGGAGCCACTCTTTACAATGAGCAGTTCTTC.

The chain joins TRBV7-9 to TRBJ2-1; 10 nucleotides align to TRBD2. V was pared by 3 bases and J by 15 bases, with 11 bases of the junction left unmatched. The CDR3 length is 14 residues. Germline V gives CDR1 SEHNR, CDR2 FQNEAQ (reference sequence). CDR3 nucleotides: TGTGCCAGCAGCTTGGGGACAGCGGGGGGGCACTGGTTCTTC. It yields the protein CASSLGTAGGHWFF. Full variable domain (rest looked up from reference TRBV7-9 and TRBJ2-1): DTGVSQNPRHKITKRGQNVTFRCDPISEHNRLYWYRQTLGQGPEFLTYFQNEAQLEKSRLLSDRFSAERPKGSFSTLEIQRTEQGDSAMYLCASSLGTAGGHWFFGPGTRLTVL.

This chain joins TRBV29-1 and TRBJ1-2; D might be TRBD1 (6 bases). This CDR3 has 13 amino acids. V was cut by 3 bases and J by 2 bases, with 10 bases left in between. CDR1 SQVTM and CDR2 ANQGSEA come from the germline V gene. CDR3 DNA: TGCAGCGTTGATTTTACAGGGAACTATGGCTACACCTTC. Amino acids: CSVDFTGNYGYTF.

The rearrangement uses TRBV28 and TRBJ2-1; 13 nucleotides align to TRBD2. With 8 bases clipped from V and 6 bases from J, the junction kept 16 bases outside the gene matches. The CDR3 has 18 residues. CDR1 and CDR2 from the germline V gene are MDHEN and SYDVKM. CDR3 protein: CASFSPGLAGVLLNEQFF. Written as DNA, the CDR3 is TGTGCCAGCTTTTCCCCCGGACTAGCGGGGGTTCTTCTCAATGAGCAGTTCTTC. Variable domain in full (rest from reference TRBV28 and TRBJ2-1): DVKVTQSSRYLVKRTGEKVFLECVQDMDHENMFWYRQDPGLGLRLIYFSYDVKMKEKGDIPEGYSVSREKKERFSLILESASTNQTSMYLCASFSPGLAGVLLNEQFFGPGTRLTVL.

DNA for the CDR3: TGCGCCAGCAGCCAGCGCCTAGCGGGGGGGGTCACAGATACGCAGTATTTT. This gives the protein CASSQRLAGGVTDTQYF. This chain connects TRBV4-1 to TRBJ2-3; 12 bases agree with TRBD2. Trimming took 3 bases from V and 2 from J; bases not matched to a gene: 6. CDR1 MGHRA and CDR2 YSYEKL come from the germline V gene. CDR3 length: 17 residues.

The V and J genes are TRBV7-2 and TRBJ1-2; the match to TRBD1 covers 7 bases. V trimming: 4 bases; J trimming: 0 bases; junction bases outside the gene matches: 5. The CDR3 sequence is 15 residues long. In germline, CDR1 is SGHTA, CDR2 FQGNSA. The CDR3 DNA reads as TGTGCCAGCAGCTCACAGGGGAATCCTAACTATGGCTACACCTTC. This encodes CASSSQGNPNYGYTF. Combining the CDR3 with reference TRBV7-2 and TRBJ1-2 gives the whole variable domain GAGVSQSPSNKVTEKGKDVELRCDPISGHTALYWYRQSLGQGLEFLIYFQGNSAPDKSGLPSDRFSAERTGGSVSTLTIQRTQQEDSAVYLCASSSQGNPNYGYTFGSGTRLTVV.

The rearrangement uses TRBV25-1 and TRBJ1-1; TRBD1 agrees at 9 bases. Unmatched junction bases numbered 7, after V lost 3 bases and J lost 5 bases. This CDR3 has 15 residues. Per germline, CDR1 MGHDK and CDR2 SYGVNS. In nucleotides, the CDR3 is TGTGCCAGCAGTGACGCGGGACAGGGAAGGACTGAAGCTTTCTTT. It codes for CASSDAGQGRTEAFF. The full variable domain, in which reference TRBV25-1 and TRBJ1-1 provide the parts outside the CDR3, is EADIYQTPRYLVIGTGKKITLECSQTMGHDKMYWYQQDPGMELHLIHYSYGVNSTEKGDLSSESTVSRIRTEHFPLTLESARPSHTSQYLCASSDAGQGRTEAFFGQGTRLTVV.

The chain carries TRBV2 and TRBJ2-5; TRBD2 aligns across 12 bases. This CDR3 region has 17 residues. V was pared by 2 bases and J by 2 bases, with 6 bases of the junction left unmatched. Germline assignment: CDR1 SNHLY and CDR2 FYNNEI. The CDR3 sequence is CASSELAGGLMQETQYF. CDR3 sequence (DNA): TGTGCCAGCAGTGAACTAGCGGGGGGGCTTATGCAAGAGACCCAGTACTTC.

This clonotype was picked up a small number of times. The genes are TRBV27 and TRBJ2-7; tentative D call: TRBD2 (5 bases). Trimming left V 3 bases short and J 1 base short, with 10 bases between. The CDR3 has 14 amino acids. From germline, CDR1 is MNHEY and CDR2 SMNVEV (reference sequence). This chain's CDR3 is CASSFGGPSYEQYF. The CDR3 DNA follows: TGTGCCAGCAGTTTTGGAGGACCTTCCTACGAGCAGTACTTC.

Only a few counts were recorded for this clonotype. The J gene is TRBJ2-1, the V gene TRBV20-1; TRBD2 is a possible D gene (6 bases). CDR1 is DFQATT and CDR2 is SNEGSKA in the germline V gene (reference sequence). Trimming shortened V by 3 bases and J by 4 bases, and 19 bases separated the two germline ends. This CDR3 is 16 amino acids long. CDR3 protein: CSASATGTGRYNEQFF. CDR3 coding DNA: TGCAGTGCTAGTGCGACCGGGACTGGAAGATACAATGAGCAGTTCTTC.

This clonotype was recorded a few times. V usage is TRBV12-5 and J usage is TRBJ1-1, with 8 nucleotides matching TRBD1. This CDR3 is 16 amino acids long. Germline V lookup: CDR1 LGHNT, CDR2 FRNRAP. The junction had 9 bases not matched to a gene; V was cut back by 6 bases and J by 0 bases. In nucleotides, the CDR3 is TGTGCTAGTGGCCCCGGGACAGGCTTGATGAACACTGAAGCTTTCTTT. It specifies CASGPGTGLMNTEAFF.

As for this clonotype: This could be a read error, since a much larger clone is one nucleotide away. The chain uses TRBV7-9 and TRBJ1-2; TRBD1 is a possible D gene (5 bases). Trimming removed 6 bases at V and 10 bases at J, with 12 bases between. The germline gives CDR1 SEHNR, CDR2 FQNEAQ (reference sequence). CDR3 length equals 11 residues. The CDR3 nucleotides read TGTGCCAGCAGTGGGGGGAGTGACTACACCTTC. This encodes CASSGGSDYTF. The variable domain in full, completed from reference TRBV7-9 and TRBJ1-2, reads DTGVSQNPRHKITKRGQNVTFRCDPISEHNRLYWYRQTLGQGPEFLTYFQNEAQLEKSRLLSDRFSAERPKGSFSTLEIQRTEQGDSAMYLCASSGGSDYTFGSGTRLTVV.

A single count supports this clonotype. CDR3 in DNA: TGCAGCGTTGGGGCCTCGGCCGGGGAGCTGTTTTTT. Its translation is CSVGASAGELFF. The rearrangement uses TRBV29-1 and TRBJ2-2; no clear D. CDR1 is SQVTM, CDR2 ANQGSEA, per germline. The CDR3 totals 12 residues. V was clipped by 4 bases and J by 6 bases, with 9 bases between them.

Many counts were recorded for this clonotype. The J gene is TRBJ2-3, the V gene TRBV12-3 or TRBV12-4; 9 nucleotides agree with TRBD1. V lost 4 bases, J lost 4 bases, and 6 bases stayed unmatched. The CDR3 extends over 15 amino acids. The CDR3 here is CASSSGTGRPDTQYF. Here the CDR3 DNA reads TGTGCCAGCAGTTCGGGGACAGGGCGGCCAGATACGCAGTATTTT.

The chain couples TRBV6-1 to TRBJ1-2; D is possibly TRBD1 (5 bases). V dropped 1 base and J dropped 0 bases, with 9 bases sitting between them. The CDR3 has 15 residues. Germline V CDR1 and CDR2: MNHNS, SASEGT. Written as DNA, the CDR3 is TGTGCCAGCAGTGAAGATGTAGGGGCTAACTATGGCTACACCTTC. Translation: CASSEDVGANYGYTF.

CDR3 amino acids: CASSEGHYYGYTF. The CDR3 DNA reads as TGTGCCAGCAGTGAAGGCCACTACTATGGCTACACCTTC. The chain uses TRBV6-1 and TRBJ1-2; D gene uncertain. The CDR3 runs to 13 residues. Trimming cost V 1 base and J 3 bases, with 6 bases left between them. CDR1 MNHNS and CDR2 SASEGT come from the germline V gene.

This clonotype has just one count. At one end the junction does not follow the germline gene, possibly because of a read error. This rearrangement joins TRBV7-6 to TRBJ2-1; tentative D call: TRBD1 (5 bases). Per germline, CDR1 SGHVS and CDR2 FNYEAQ. The CDR3 totals 13 residues. This chain's CDR3 is CASSSDPGNEQFF. CDR3 sequence (DNA): TGTGCTAGCAGCTCTGATCCAGGGAATGAGCAGTTCTTC.

CDR3 DNA: TGTGCCAGCAGCCCAGTGGGGAAGGTTTCTGGGGCCAACGTCCTGACTTTC. This gives the protein CASSPVGKVSGANVLTF. The chain links TRBV9 to TRBJ2-6; no clear D gene. Germline V CDR1 and CDR2: SGDLS, YYNGEE. The CDR3 sequence is 17 residues long. Trimming took 4 bases from V and 1 from J, leaving 15 bases between them.

The chain couples TRBV20-1 to TRBJ2-5; no firm D call. The CDR3 covers 14 residues. V lost 4 bases to trimming and J lost 0 bases, with 12 bases between them. Germline V gives CDR1 DFQATT, CDR2 SNEGSKA (reference sequence). CDR3 loop: CSAISRRYQETQYF. The CDR3 nucleotides read TGCAGTGCTATCAGTCGCAGGTACCAAGAGACCCAGTACTTC.

This clonotype is a singleton in its sample. The CDR3, as DNA: TGCGCCAGCAGCCAAGTTTCAATGGAACTGTTTTTT. It translates to CASSQVSMELFF. The gene calls are TRBV4-1 and TRBJ1-4; D remains unclear. The CDR3 has 12 residues. The V end lost 1 base, the J end lost 12 bases, and 9 bases lay between the germline ends. Germline-derived CDR1 and CDR2 are MGHRA and YSYEKL.

With regard to this clonotype: A junction boundary mismatches the germline segment, possibly from a read error. This chain connects TRBV2 to TRBJ2-1, with D possibly TRBD2 on 7 matching bases. CDR3 size: 16 residues. The V gene's germline CDR1 is SNHLY and CDR2 FYNNEI. The CDR3 region has the DNA TGTGCCAGCAGTGAGTGGGGGGGGGGGCCGTTGAATGAGCGGTTCTTC. This codes for CASSEWGGGPLNERFF.

This rearrangement joins TRBV6-6 to TRBJ2-7, with 12 nucleotides matching TRBD2. CDR1 and CDR2 (germline): MNHNY, SVGAGI (reference sequence). V was pared by 4 bases and J by 6 bases, with 4 bases of the junction left unmatched. The CDR3 totals 14 residues. CDR3 nucleotides: TGTGCCAGCAGTTCTAGCGGGGGGGCTGTCGAGCAGTACTTC. Protein: CASSSSGGAVEQYF.

V is TRBV6-2 or TRBV6-3 and J is TRBJ2-1; TRBD1 might be the D (5 bases). The CDR3 loop spans 15 amino acids. Germline values: CDR1 MNHEY, CDR2 SVGEGT. V lost 2 bases and J 9 bases, leaving 17 bases between the germline ends. CDR3 DNA sequence: TGTGCCAGCAGTTACGAAGGGGATAGAACCTCTGAGCAGTTCTTC. It codes for CASSYEGDRTSEQFF.